This T cell receptor beta chain was captured by sequencing in a study of CD8 T cells in Susac syndrome. Sequencing of TCR beta, carried out with a high-throughput approach, was applied to CD8+ and CD4+ T cells from the blood. TEMRA cells were FACS-enriched, with CD8+ and CD4+ T cells isolated negatively. CDR3 length: 15 amino acids. Unmatched junction bases numbered 9, after V lost 6 bases and J lost 5 bases. Reverse transcription used about 0.5 to 1 ug RNA and random hexamers. Amplification of the TCR beta CDR3 was carried out by immunoSEQ multiplex PCR, which spanned a total of 54 Vbeta and 13 Jbeta segments. In TCRdb, the immunoSEQ multiplex PCR reads were re-called with MiXCR into one record per CDR3 protein. The repertoire holds 150,000 to 200,000 distinct CDR3 sequences, with roughly 95% as singletons.

The V gene is TRBV12-3 or TRBV12-4, the J gene TRBJ2-3, with TRBD2 identical over 9 bases. The sequence came from a human donor in good health. The specimen was CD4+ T cells from PBMCs. The CDR3 DNA reads as TGTGCCAGCAGACCCCGGCGGGGGGGCAGAGATACGCAGTATTTT. Protein sequence: CASRPRRGGRDTQYF.